The 8 T cell receptor beta chains listed next were all sequenced from one sample in a study of neurological immune-mediated disorders. From the 5' RACE reads, TCRdb called clonotypes with MiXCR, one entry per CDR3 protein. The repertoire holds about 60,000 distinct CDR3 sequences, with about 3.7% as singletons. Sequenced: PBMCs. The source is a woman aged 50 to 65 with multiple sclerosis.

This clonotype was recorded at least ten times. This could be a read error, since a much larger clone is one nucleotide away. CDR3 sequence (DNA): TGCAGTGCCATAGCGGGAGGGCCATCTGGGGCCAAAGTCCTGACTTTC. Residues: CSAIAGGPSGAKVLTF. V gene TRBV20-1 combines with J gene TRBJ2-6; 11 bases agree with TRBD2. The CDR3 totals 16 residues. Germline V gene lookup returns CDR1 DFQATT and CDR2 SNEGSKA (reference sequence).

In this sample, this clonotype turned up many times. CDR3 protein: CAISEGLAGRNEQFF. Here the CDR3 DNA reads TGTGCCATCAGTGAAGGACTAGCGGGACGGAATGAGCAGTTCTTC. The rearrangement joins TRBV10-3 to TRBJ2-1; 12 nucleotides align to TRBD2. Germline V gene lookup returns CDR1 ENHRY and CDR2 SYGVKD. The V and J ends lost 3 bases and 7 bases, in that order; junction bases with no gene match: 4. The CDR3 is made up of 15 amino acids.

This clonotype has ten or more counts. The rearrangement joins TRBV20-1 to TRBJ2-7, with D possibly matching TRBD2 (6 bases). CDR1 and CDR2 (germline): DFQATT, SNEGSKA (reference sequence). The CDR3 length is 15 residues. V lost 0 bases and J lost 2, with 14 bases in between. The CDR3 nucleotides are TGCAGTGCTAGAGATCCCCTAGCGCGCGCCTACGAGCAGTACTTC. This gives the protein CSARDPLARAYEQYF.

A few counts support this clonotype. The rearrangement links TRBV29-1 to TRBJ1-1; D unclear. This CDR3 has 13 amino acids. V gave up 2 bases and J gave up 4 bases, with 11 bases separating them. Germline values: CDR1 SQVTM, CDR2 ANQGSEA. CDR3 protein: CSVEWESGTEAFF. CDR3 nucleotides: TGCAGCGTTGAATGGGAGAGTGGCACTGAAGCTTTCTTT.

This clonotype showed up many times. The chain carries TRBV7-2 and TRBJ1-1; D is uncertain. This CDR3 region has 15 residues. CDR1 and CDR2 from the germline V gene are SGHTA and FQGNSA. V lost 5 bases, J lost 2 bases, and 15 bases lay in between. This chain's CDR3 is CASSLTQNFNTEAFF. Written as DNA, the CDR3 is TGTGCCAGCAGCCTAACACAGAATTTTAACACTGAAGCTTTCTTT.

This clonotype came up many times. The rearrangement uses TRBV5-1 and TRBJ2-1; 10 nucleotides match TRBD2. The CDR3 has 15 amino acids. The J segment lost 8 bases and the V segment lost 4 bases, leaving 9 bases of the junction unmatched. Germline V gene lookup returns CDR1 SGHRS and CDR2 YFSETQ. As DNA, the CDR3 is TGCGCCAGCAGCCCGCCCGGGACTAGCGCCCATGAGCAGTTCTTC. Its translation: CASSPPGTSAHEQFF.

This clonotype was found many times. The CDR3 DNA sequence: TGCAGTGCTGGGACCGACGAAGCTTTCTTT. As protein: CSAGTDEAFF. The chain has TRBV20-1 and TRBJ1-1; weak D call: TRBD1 (5 bases). CDR1 and CDR2 from the germline V gene are DFQATT and SNEGSKA (reference sequence). The CDR3 is 10 amino acids. Trimming pared 5 bases from V and 8 bases from J, leaving 9 bases between.

This clonotype came up many times. The J gene is TRBJ2-3, the V gene TRBV7-2, with 10 bases matching TRBD2. This CDR3 is built from 16 residues. Germline V gives CDR1 SGHTA, CDR2 FQGNSA. Trimming removed 5 bases from V and 4 bases from J; junction bases left unmatched: 9. The CDR3 sequence is CASSMSSGSAADTQYF. As DNA, the CDR3 is TGTGCCAGCAGCATGTCTAGCGGGAGCGCGGCAGATACGCAGTATTTT.